The rows below give T cell receptor beta chains drawn from one sample of a study of identical twins. TCRdb re-analysed the 5' RACE reads in MiXCR, keeping a single row per CDR3 protein. The sample holds 350,000 to 450,000 distinct CDR3 sequences, about a fifth seen once. Sequencing was done on a sample of naive T cells sorted from blood. These receptors came from a man aged 50-60 years in good health. The CDR3 runs from the conserved cysteine through the conserved F or W. Fields, in order: D gene, clone size, J gene, V gene, CDR3 protein, CDR3 DNA. A D gene is named only where the DNA matches it firmly. A row's size may be missing; if present it is once, few, many or a size class.

.	many	TRBJ2-5	TRBV6-1	CASSEYGSGETQYF	TGTGCCAGCAGTGAATATGGTTCTGGGGAGACCCAGTACTTC
.	many	TRBJ1-2	TRBV20-1	CSASYYGYTF	TGCAGTGCTAGCTACTATGGCTACACCTTC
TRBD1	many	TRBJ2-7	TRBV6-1	CASTPQGQGYEQYF	TGTGCCAGCACCCCTCAGGGACAGGGGTACGAGCAGTACTTC
.	.	TRBJ2-1	TRBV5-6	CASSLQRGSSYNEQFF	TGTGCCAGCAGCTTGCAGAGAGGGAGCTCCTACAATGAGCAGTTCTTC
.	many	TRBJ2-7	TRBV5-1	CASSLEQGRSYEQYF	TGCGCCAGCAGCTTGGAGCAGGGGCGATCATACGAGCAGTACTTC
TRBD2	.	TRBJ2-3	TRBV29-1	CSAGGTSGRAGTQYF	TGCAGCGCTGGGGGGACTAGCGGGAGGGCCGGTACGCAGTATTTT
.	few	TRBJ1-1	TRBV29-1	CSVETGYEEAFF	TGCAGCGTTGAAACAGGGTATGAGGAGGCTTTCTTT
TRBD1	few	TRBJ2-5	TRBV29-1	CSVGGTGRGETQYF	TGCAGCGTTGGGGGGACAGGGAGAGGAGAGACCCAGTACTTC
TRBD2	few	TRBJ2-5	TRBV12-3/TRBV12-4	CASSYYGGRIGETQYF	TGTGCCAGCAGCTATTACGGCGGGAGGATCGGGGAGACCCAGTACTTC
TRBD2	few	TRBJ2-1	TRBV7-3	CASSLRAGVPHEQFF	TGTGCCAGCAGCTTAAGAGCGGGAGTACCCCATGAGCAGTTCTTC
TRBD2	.	TRBJ2-1	TRBV7-2	CASSSSGFRQFF	TGTGCCAGCAGCTCTAGCGGATTCAGGCAGTTCTTC
TRBD2	many	TRBJ2-7	TRBV5-1	CASSLGPSGAREQYF	TGCGCCAGCAGCTTGGGTCCTAGCGGGGCTCGTGAGCAGTACTTC
.	few	TRBJ1-1	TRBV6-1	CASSASTDTEAFF	TGTGCCAGCAGTGCTAGTACGGACACTGAAGCTTTCTTT
.	few	TRBJ1-5	TRBV7-9	CASSLYRQPQHF	TGTGCCAGCAGCTTATATCGTCAGCCCCAGCATTTT
TRBD1	many	TRBJ1-2	TRBV5-1	CASSEGQGAWYGYTF	TGCGCCAGCAGCGAAGGACAGGGGGCCTGGTATGGCTACACCTTC
TRBD1	.	TRBJ2-7	TRBV6-2/TRBV6-3	CASSYADRVSYEQYF	TGTGCCAGCAGTTACGCCGACAGGGTGTCCTACGAGCAGTACTTC
.	.	TRBJ2-3	TRBV11-2	CASSLDLTGVTDTQYF	TGTGCCAGCAGCTTAGATCTGACGGGGGTCACAGATACGCAGTATTTT
.	many	TRBJ2-1	TRBV7-9	CASSLGGRGEQFF	TGTGCCAGCAGCTTAGGGGGCAGGGGTGAGCAGTTCTTC
TRBD1	many	TRBJ2-5	TRBV6-2/TRBV6-3	CASSLDRVQETQYF	TGTGCCAGCAGTTTGGACAGGGTTCAAGAGACCCAGTACTTC
.	many	TRBJ2-5	TRBV5-1	CASSLEGIGETQYF	TGCGCCAGCAGCTTGGAGGGTATTGGAGAGACCCAGTACTTC
TRBD1	.	TRBJ2-2	TRBV5-1	CASSLQGAFGELFF	TGCGCCAGCAGCTTACAGGGGGCGTTCGGGGAGCTGTTTTTT